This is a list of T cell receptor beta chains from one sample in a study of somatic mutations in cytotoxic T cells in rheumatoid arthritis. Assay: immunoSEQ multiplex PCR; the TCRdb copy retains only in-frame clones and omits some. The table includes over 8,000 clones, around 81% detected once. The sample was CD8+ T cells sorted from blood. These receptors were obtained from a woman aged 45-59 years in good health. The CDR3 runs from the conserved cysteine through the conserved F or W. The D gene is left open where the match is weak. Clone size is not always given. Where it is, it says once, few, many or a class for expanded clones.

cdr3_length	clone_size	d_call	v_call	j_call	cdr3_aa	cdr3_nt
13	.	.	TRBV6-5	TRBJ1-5	CASSYWLNQPQHF	TGTGCCAGCAGTTATTGGCTGAATCAGCCCCAGCATTTT
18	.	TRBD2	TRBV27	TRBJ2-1	CASSFQGGGAAINNEQFF	TGTGCCAGCAGTTTTCAAGGCGGGGGGGCCGCTATCAACAATGAGCAGTTCTTC
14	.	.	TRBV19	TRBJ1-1	CASSIEPGDTEAFF	TGTGCCAGTAGTATAGAACCCGGAGACACTGAAGCTTTCTTT
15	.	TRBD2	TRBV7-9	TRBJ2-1	CASSFLLAGYNEQFF	TGTGCCAGCAGCTTCTTACTAGCGGGGTACAATGAGCAGTTCTTC
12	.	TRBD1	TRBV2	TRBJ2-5	CAGQGPQETQYF	TGTGCCGGACAGGGCCCTCAAGAGACCCAGTACTTC
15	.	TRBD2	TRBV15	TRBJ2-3	CATSRVSGRTDTQYF	TGTGCCACCAGCAGGGTTAGCGGGAGGACAGATACGCAGTATTTT
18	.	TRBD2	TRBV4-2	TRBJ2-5	CASSQDFGLAGGQETQYF	TGTGCCAGCAGCCAAGATTTCGGACTAGCGGGGGGTCAAGAGACCCAGTACTTC
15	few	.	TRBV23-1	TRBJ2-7	CASSQGVRAAYEQYF	TGCGCCAGCAGCCAAGGGGTTCGAGCGGCCTACGAGCAGTACTTC
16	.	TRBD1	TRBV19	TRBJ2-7	CASSIEGQGPLREQYF	TGTGCCAGTAGTATAGAAGGACAGGGGCCCCTAAGGGAGCAGTACTTC
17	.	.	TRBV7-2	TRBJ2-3	CASSLDAARAGVDTQYF	TGTGCCAGCAGCTTAGATGCTGCGCGGGCGGGTGTAGATACGCAGTATTTT